Below are 32 T cell receptor beta chains sequenced from a single sample in a study of graft-versus-host responses after intestinal transplantation. This table comes from immunoSEQ multiplex PCR, and its TCRdb copy is limited to in-frame clones, with some not included. Among about 89,000 clones listed, 90% to 95% were seen once. The antigens of these receptors remain unknown. The material sequenced was unstimulated CD4+ T cells sorted from spleen or lymph node cells, taken before intestinal transplant. The receptors here all came from a human donor who received an intestinal transplant.

This sequence joins TRBV7-8 and TRBJ2-2; 9 bases match TRBD1. CDR1 is SGHVS and CDR2 is FQNEAQ in the germline V gene. V was clipped by 5 bases and J by 7 bases; unmatched bases: 8. CDR3 size: 15 residues. CDR3 coding DNA: TGTGCCAGCAGCGCCCGGACAGGGGCGGGCGGGGAGCTGTTTTTT. Translation: CASSARTGAGGELFF. Filled out from reference TRBV7-8 and TRBJ2-2, the complete variable domain reads GAGVSQSPRYKVAKRGQDVALRCDPISGHVSLFWYQQALGQGPEFLTYFQNEAQLDKSGLPSDRFFAERPEGSVSTLKIQRTQQEDSAVYLCASSARTGAGGELFFGEGSRLTVL.

This chain connects TRBV19 to TRBJ1-1, with 12 bases that match TRBD1. This CDR3 has 22 residues. Germline loops: CDR1 LNHDA, CDR2 SQIVND (reference sequence). V dropped 2 bases and J dropped 0; count of bases not matched to a gene: 19. The CDR3 DNA sequence: TGTGCCAGTAGTATATATCGGGGACAGGGGGCTGTCGGGCGCAACATGAACACTGAAGCTTTCTTT. The encoded protein is CASSIYRGQGAVGRNMNTEAFF. Drawing the rest from reference TRBV19 and TRBJ1-1, the complete variable domain is DGGITQSPKYLFRKEGQNVTLSCEQNLNHDAMYWYRQDPGQGLRLIYYSQIVNDFQKGDIAEGYSVSREKKESFPLTVTSAQKNPTAFYLCASSIYRGQGAVGRNMNTEAFFGQGTRLTVV.

Only one count was recorded for this clone. This chain links TRBV6-1 with TRBJ2-4, with 8 bases lining up with TRBD2. With V trimmed by 4 bases and J by 3 bases, 14 bases remained unmatched. This CDR3 contains 18 residues. CDR1 and CDR2 from the germline V gene are MNHNS and SASEGT. The CDR3 spells CASSARGGGYLFKNIQYF. CDR3 sequence (DNA): TGTGCCAGCAGTGCCCGGGGCGGGGGGTACCTCTTCAAAAACATTCAGTACTTC.

The chain carries TRBV19 and TRBJ1-2; 8 nucleotides match TRBD1. Per the germline V gene, CDR1 is LNHDA and CDR2 is SQIVND (reference sequence). V gave up 6 bases and J gave up 5 bases; unmatched junction bases: 5. The CDR3 consists of 13 residues. This chain's CDR3 is CASRGTGMYGYTF. CDR3 sequence (DNA): TGTGCCAGTAGGGGGACAGGCATGTATGGCTACACCTTC.

This clone was observed a handful of times. J is TRBJ1-2 and V is TRBV5-1; 7 positions agree with TRBD1. Germline trimming cut 5 bases from V and 6 bases from J; bases unmatched to any gene: 16. Germline assignment: CDR1 SGHRS and CDR2 YFSETQ. The CDR3 runs to 16 residues. CDR3 sequence: CASRGEGGRSGDGYTF. CDR3 DNA sequence: TGCGCCAGCAGGGGGGAAGGGGGCAGATCTGGAGATGGCTACACCTTC.

The chain is built from TRBV6-4 and TRBJ1-1; no clear D. The CDR3 runs 13 residues. Germline V CDR1 and CDR2: MRHNA, SNTAGT. Trimming shortened V by 6 bases and J by 0 bases, and 8 bases separated the two germline ends. The CDR3 protein is CASRKELNTEAFF. The CDR3 bases are TGTGCCAGCAGGAAGGAGCTGAACACTGAAGCTTTCTTT.

The V gene is TRBV27, the J gene TRBJ1-2; 7 positions match TRBD1. CDR1 and CDR2 from the germline V gene are MNHEY and SMNVEV (reference sequence). Trimming at V came to 4 bases and at J to 5 bases, leaving 16 bases not matched to a gene. This CDR3 spans 17 amino acids. As DNA, the CDR3 is TGTGCCAGCAGTTCGGACAATATAGGGGGCGAAGATTATGGCTACACCTTC. It translates to CASSSDNIGGEDYGYTF.

Here the CDR3 DNA reads TGTGCCAGTAGTTCCCCCCCGCGAGGGAGAGATACGCAGTATTTT. This gives the protein CASSSPPRGRDTQYF. J is TRBJ2-3 and V is TRBV19; weak D call: TRBD2 (5 bases). V gave up 5 bases and J gave up 5 bases, with 17 bases separating them. Germline V lookup: CDR1 LNHDA, CDR2 SQIVND (reference sequence). The CDR3 spans 15 residues.

This clone is a singleton in its sample. V gene TRBV11-2 combines with J gene TRBJ2-3; 7 bases map to TRBD1. The trim removed 1 base at V and 2 bases at J, leaving 3 bases unmatched. Germline lookup yields CDR1 SGHAT and CDR2 FQNNGV. The CDR3 runs to 15 residues. The CDR3 loop reads CASSLGGQDTDTQYF. CDR3 nucleotides: TGTGCCAGCAGCTTAGGTGGACAGGACACAGATACGCAGTATTTT.

The V gene is TRBV7-8, the J gene TRBJ2-7; D may be TRBD1 (6 bases). This CDR3 comprises 15 residues. V lost 1 base to trimming and J lost 0 bases, with 10 bases between them. The germline CDR1 and CDR2 sequences are SGHVS and FQNEAQ. The CDR3 sequence: CASSLEVGASYEQYF. The CDR3, as DNA: TGTGCCAGCAGCTTAGAGGTGGGGGCCTCCTACGAGCAGTACTTC. Together with reference TRBV7-8 and TRBJ2-7, the CDR3 gives the full variable domain: GAGVSQSPRYKVAKRGQDVALRCDPISGHVSLFWYQQALGQGPEFLTYFQNEAQLDKSGLPSDRFFAERPEGSVSTLKIQRTQQEDSAVYLCASSLEVGASYEQYFGPGTRLTVT.

Points on this clone: Other DNA sequences in this sample translate to the same CDR3. The V call is TRBV25-1, the J call TRBJ1-1; weak D call: TRBD1 (6 bases). Trimming stripped 2 bases from V and 4 bases from J, with 11 bases between. The germline CDR1 and CDR2 sequences are MGHDK and SYGVNS. The CDR3 runs to 14 residues. CDR3 protein: CASSEGGGGTEAFF. For the CDR3, the DNA is TGTGCCAGCAGTGAAGGGGGAGGGGGCACTGAAGCTTTCTTT. Full variable domain (missing parts from reference TRBV25-1 and TRBJ1-1): EADIYQTPRYLVIGTGKKITLECSQTMGHDKMYWYQQDPGMELHLIHYSYGVNSTEKGDLSSESTVSRIRTEHFPLTLESARPSHTSQYLCASSEGGGGTEAFFGQGTRLTVV.

V is TRBV30 and J is TRBJ1-2; a possible D gene is TRBD1 (5 bases). Germline V gene lookup returns CDR1 GTSNPN and CDR2 SVGIG (reference sequence). Deletions cut 3 bases from V and 0 bases from J, with 14 bases between. This CDR3 is built from 15 residues. CDR3: CAWRAGHGSNYGYTF. CDR3 DNA sequence: TGTGCCTGGAGGGCGGGGCATGGGTCTAACTATGGCTACACCTTC. Full variable domain (outside the CDR3, taken from reference TRBV30 and TRBJ1-2): SQTIHQWPATLVQPVGSPLSLECTVEGTSNPNLYWYRQAAGRGLQLLFYSVGIGQISSEVPQNLSASRPQDRQFILSSKKLLLSDSGFYLCAWRAGHGSNYGYTFGSGTRLTVV.

V and J are TRBV19 and TRBJ1-1; D not certain. Trimming left V 8 bases short and J 1 base short, with 14 bases between. Per germline, CDR1 LNHDA and CDR2 SQIVND (reference sequence). There are 14 residues in the CDR3. The CDR3 region is CASGTRPTNTEAFF. CDR3 DNA: TGTGCCAGTGGAACCAGGCCCACGAACACTGAAGCTTTCTTT.

The CDR3 DNA sequence: TGTGCCAGCAGGGGACAGGGGGCGCGTGCTTTCTTT. Translated: CASRGQGARAFF. The genes are TRBV6-5 and TRBJ1-1; 12 bases map to TRBD1. V lost 6 bases and J lost 11; bases outside the gene matches: 4. Per germline, CDR1 MNHEY and CDR2 SVGAGI. This CDR3 region has 12 residues.

Points on this clone: The conserved phenylalanine or tryptophan normally closing the CDR3 is absent here, so this likely arose from a read error. The chain couples TRBV2 to TRBJ1-2; TRBD1 might be the D (6 bases). V was pared by 7 bases and J by 5 bases, with 20 bases between. Germline V CDR1 and CDR2: SNHLY, FYNNEI. The CDR3 consists of 15 residues. CDR3 loop: CASTPGGAGGYGYTS. CDR3 DNA sequence: TGTGCCAGCACCCCCGGGGGGGCAGGAGGTTATGGCTACACCTCC.

The V gene is TRBV9, the J gene TRBJ1-1, with 7 bases aligning to TRBD1. The V gene end was trimmed by 4 bases and the J gene end by 3 bases; junction bases not matched to a gene: 9. The CDR3 contains 15 residues. Germline V CDR1 and CDR2: SGDLS, YYNGEE. CDR3 nucleotides: TGTGCCAGCAGCCCCTCCACAGGGGTTGACACTGAAGCTTTCTTT. This sequence encodes CASSPSTGVDTEAFF.

This clone was found once. The rearrangement links TRBV7-2 to TRBJ1-2; D ambiguous. This CDR3 is 14 amino acids long. V was shortened by 1 base and J by 8 bases, with 14 bases between the two germline ends. From germline, CDR1 is SGHTA and CDR2 FQGNSA. The CDR3 here is CASSLVPDTSGYTF. CDR3 sequence (DNA): TGTGCCAGCAGCTTAGTCCCCGATACTTCGGGCTACACCTTC.

This clone was seen a single time. This chain connects TRBV2 to TRBJ2-5, with no clear D. The CDR3 extends over 15 amino acids. Trimming took off 1 base at V and 5 bases at J, with 14 bases between the two ends. Germline-derived CDR1 and CDR2 are SNHLY and FYNNEI. DNA of the CDR3: TGTGCCAGCAGTGAAGGCGCGGATTGGTGGGAGACCCAGTACTTC. Translated: CASSEGADWWETQYF.

The chain recombines TRBV5-1 with TRBJ2-5, with 7 positions matching TRBD2. In germline, CDR1 is SGHRS, CDR2 YFSETQ. V shed 0 bases, J shed 5 bases, and the junction held 10 bases outside the gene matches. This CDR3 comprises 16 residues. The CDR3 sequence: CASSLAGSGGTETQYF. The CDR3 DNA reads TGCGCCAGCAGCTTGGCCGGCTCCGGGGGGACGGAGACCCAGTACTTC. The full variable domain, in which reference TRBV5-1 and TRBJ2-5 provide the parts outside the CDR3, is KAGVTQTPRYLIKTRGQQVTLSCSPISGHRSVSWYQQTPGQGLQFLFEYFSETQRNKGNFPGRFSGRQFSNSRSEMNVSTLELGDSALYLCASSLAGSGGTETQYFGPGTRLLVL.

V usage is TRBV11-2 and J usage is TRBJ2-3, with D maybe TRBD1 (6 bases). Trimming shortened V by 1 base and J by 1 base, and 6 bases separated the two germline ends. The germline gives CDR1 SGHAT, CDR2 FQNNGV. The CDR3 sequence is 14 residues long. CDR3: CASSLGGRTDTQYF. The CDR3 DNA reads TGTGCCAGCAGCTTAGGGGGGCGCACAGATACGCAGTATTTT.

The chain is built from TRBV7-8 and TRBJ2-1, with TRBD2 matching 15 bases. With V trimmed by 4 bases and J by 8 bases, 9 bases remained unmatched. CDR3 length: 17 residues. Germline CDR1 and CDR2: SGHVS and FQNEAQ. DNA for the CDR3: TGTGCCAGCAGCTCCCGGACTAGCGGGGGGGCCATGGATGAGCAGTTCTTC. Translating it yields CASSSRTSGGAMDEQFF.

The CDR3 nucleotides are TGTGCCAGCAGCCCACCGCGGGACAGGGGGCGAGCAGATACGCAGTATTTT. Residues: CASSPPRDRGRADTQYF. The chain links TRBV6-4 to TRBJ2-3; 12 bases align to TRBD1. Losses at the gene ends were 6 bases for V and 4 bases for J; bases not matched to a gene: 11. Germline assignment: CDR1 MRHNA and CDR2 SNTAGT. This CDR3 is 17 amino acids long.

The V call is TRBV19, the J call TRBJ1-5; 11 bases are a match to TRBD1. Germline V lookup: CDR1 LNHDA, CDR2 SQIVND (reference sequence). The CDR3 runs to 15 residues. After removal of 6 bases from V and 7 bases from J, the junction contained 8 bases not matched to a gene. The CDR3 sequence is CASSLGQGAWQPQHF. The CDR3 nucleotides are TGTGCCAGTAGCCTCGGACAGGGGGCTTGGCAGCCCCAGCATTTT.

The chain is built from TRBV6-5 and TRBJ1-6; the D gene is possibly TRBD1 (5 bases). From germline, CDR1 is MNHEY and CDR2 SVGAGI. This CDR3 is built from 15 residues. V was cut by 6 bases and J by 15 bases, with 24 bases left in between. CDR3 DNA sequence: TGTGCCAGCAGAGAACGCCGGGGGGTGATAACCAACCTCCACTTT. Encoded protein: CASRERRGVITNLHF.

The chain links TRBV30 to TRBJ1-1, with 9 positions matching TRBD1. V shed 4 bases and J 1 base; nucleotides not matched to a gene: 4. This CDR3 region has 14 residues. The germline gives CDR1 GTSNPN, CDR2 SVGIG (reference sequence). CDR3 coding DNA: TGTGCCTGGACAGGACAGGGGTCGAACACTGAAGCTTTCTTT. This encodes CAWTGQGSNTEAFF.

This chain uses TRBV7-9 with TRBJ1-6, with no clear D. CDR1 SEHNR and CDR2 FQNEAQ come from the germline V gene (reference sequence). CDR3 length: 14 amino acids. The V end lost 5 bases, the J end lost 8 bases, and 13 bases lay between the germline ends. The CDR3 loop reads CASSRAGVHSPLHF. Here the CDR3 DNA reads TGTGCCAGCAGCCGCGCAGGTGTACATTCACCCCTCCACTTT.

In its sample, this clone was seen once. This chain uses TRBV23-1 with TRBJ2-2, with TRBD1 identical over 7 bases. TRBV23-1 is an ORF, with its function uncertain. The CDR3 extends over 15 amino acids. V gave up 3 bases and J gave up 7 bases; unmatched junction bases: 8. The DNA for the CDR3 is TGCGCCAGCAGTCACCGACAGGGCATGAACGGGGAGCTGTTTTTT. Its protein product is CASSHRQGMNGELFF.

This chain joins TRBV5-8 and TRBJ1-1, with D unclear. This CDR3 region has 12 residues. Trimming stripped 10 bases from V and 6 bases from J, with 16 bases between. Germline CDR1 reads SGHTS; CDR2 reads YDEGEE. Here the CDR3 reads CAGRTSGSEAFF. In nucleotides, the CDR3 is TGTGCCGGGAGAACTTCAGGCTCTGAAGCTTTCTTT.

The V call is TRBV18, the J call TRBJ1-4; D is uncertain. Germline assignment: CDR1 KGHSH and CDR2 LQKENI. V lost 3 bases and J lost 8, with 19 bases in between. The CDR3 consists of 16 residues. The CDR3: CASSPRRRAVEEKLFF. For the CDR3, the DNA is TGTGCCAGCTCACCGCGTCGAAGAGCGGTTGAGGAAAAACTGTTTTTT.

This clone came up once. This chain links TRBV6-1 with TRBJ2-7, with 12 bases lining up with TRBD1. V lost 4 bases, J lost 3 bases, and 4 bases stayed unmatched. CDR3 length: 15 amino acids. Germline V gene sequence: CDR1 MNHNS, CDR2 SASEGT. CDR3 in amino acids: CASSGRDRGHYEQYF. In DNA, the CDR3 is TGTGCCAGCAGTGGCAGGGACAGGGGGCACTACGAGCAGTACTTC.

CDR3: CASSQDEGGGTGELFF. Here the CDR3 DNA reads TGCGCCAGCAGCCAAGATGAGGGGGGGGGCACCGGGGAGCTGTTTTTT. The chain couples TRBV4-1 to TRBJ2-2, with D perhaps matching TRBD2 (7 bases). Trimming took 0 bases from V and 4 from J, leaving 12 bases between them. The germline V gene encodes CDR1 MGHRA and CDR2 YSYEKL. CDR3 length: 16 residues.

V usage is TRBV19 and J usage is TRBJ1-2, with 8 positions matching TRBD1. V dropped 4 bases and J dropped 4; count of bases not matched to a gene: 2. Germline assignment: CDR1 LNHDA and CDR2 SQIVND (reference sequence). CDR3 length: 13 amino acids. CDR3 sequence reads: CASSTDRVYGYTF. The DNA for the CDR3 is TGTGCCAGTAGTACGGACAGGGTCTATGGCTACACCTTC.